A single sample is the source of the 23 T cell receptor beta chains below, sequenced in a study of early T cells in non-severe SARS-CoV-2 infection. TCRdb used MiXCR to reprocess the 5' RACE reads, holding one entry per CDR3 protein. The sample lists about 41,000 distinct CDR3 sequences; approximately 10% were seen once. The sequencing sample was made of whole blood. The receptors were gathered from an adult who was a healthcare worker with PCR-confirmed SARS-CoV-2 infection or an uninfected control (not recorded which).

In this sample, this clonotype turned up a few times. The chain joins TRBV7-6 to TRBJ2-7; D gene uncertain. The germline V gene encodes CDR1 SGHVS and CDR2 FNYEAQ. Trimming cost V 0 bases and J 4 bases, with 10 bases left between them. The CDR3 is 14 amino acids. CDR3 sequence (DNA): TGTGCCAGCAGCTTAGCTGGCGGTAATTACGAGCAGTACTTC. It yields the protein CASSLAGGNYEQYF.

There are many counts of this clonotype. The chain joins TRBV4-3 to TRBJ2-7, with D perhaps TRBD2 (6 bases). Germline V lookup: CDR1 LGHNA, CDR2 YSLEER. This CDR3 contains 15 residues. The ends were cut back, 3 bases at V and 3 bases at J, with 15 bases in the middle. CDR3 sequence reads: CASSQDPGLNYEQYF. Written as DNA, the CDR3 is TGCGCCAGCAGCCAGGATCCGGGACTGAACTACGAGCAGTACTTC.

V and J are TRBV20-1 and TRBJ2-7, with D hard to call. This CDR3 spans 13 amino acids. The V gene lost 6 bases and the J gene lost 1 base, with 13 bases spanning the gap. Germline V gives CDR1 DFQATT, CDR2 SNEGSKA (reference sequence). The CDR3 DNA is TGCAGTGCCCGTCTCGCGGCATCCTACGAGCAGTACTTC. Protein sequence: CSARLAASYEQYF.

The CDR3 loop reads CASSLGQRANEKLFF. CDR3 sequence (DNA): TGTGCCAGCAGCTTAGGGCAGCGAGCTAATGAAAAACTGTTTTTT. This chain links TRBV7-2 with TRBJ1-4; D gene uncertain. The CDR3 has 15 residues. The germline V gene encodes CDR1 SGHTA and CDR2 FQGNSA. V was shortened by 1 base and J by 3 bases, with 9 bases between the two germline ends.

The J gene is TRBJ2-5, the V gene TRBV29-1; D possibly corresponds to TRBD1 (5 bases). Trimming left V 4 bases short and J 0 bases short, with 9 bases between. The CDR3 consists of 13 residues. The germline V gene has CDR1 SQVTM and CDR2 ANQGSEA. CDR3 DNA: TGCAGCGTTGGCCGACAGAACCAAGAGACCCAGTACTTC. It codes for CSVGRQNQETQYF.

The chain links TRBV11-1 to TRBJ2-7; tentatively, D is TRBD1 (5 bases). The V end lost 3 bases, the J end lost 4 bases, and 10 bases lay between the germline ends. Germline CDR1 and CDR2: SGHAT and FQDESV (reference sequence). This CDR3 is built from 13 residues. The CDR3 is CASSFTRGYEQYF. CDR3 DNA: TGTGCCAGCAGCTTTACAAGGGGTTACGAGCAGTACTTC. Combining the CDR3 with reference TRBV11-1 and TRBJ2-7 gives the whole variable domain EAEVAQSPRYKITEKSQAVAFWCDPISGHATLYWYRQILGQGPELLVQFQDESVVDDSQLPKDRFSAERLKGVDSTLKIQPAELGDSAMYLCASSFTRGYEQYFGPGTRLTVT.

This clonotype was counted many times. V usage is TRBV25-1 and J usage is TRBJ2-1, with D unresolved. V shed 7 bases and J shed 5 bases, with 15 bases lying between them. The CDR3 is 14 residues long. Germline CDR1 is MGHDK and CDR2 is SYGVNS. Here the CDR3 DNA reads TGTGCCAGCACCCAAACCCGACGGAACAATGAGCAGTTCTTC. This gives the protein CASTQTRRNNEQFF.

This clonotype was observed a few times. V and J are TRBV29-1 and TRBJ2-1; D is ambiguous. V shed 6 bases and J shed 0 bases, with 15 bases lying between them. Germline CDR1 reads SQVTM; CDR2 reads ANQGSEA. The CDR3 spans 15 residues. CDR3 nucleotides: TGCAGCGTAGGAGTTCTAGACATCTCCTACAATGAGCAGTTCTTC. Translated: CSVGVLDISYNEQFF.

This clonotype was seen many times. The chain uses TRBV7-8 and TRBJ1-4; D is perhaps TRBD1 (6 bases). This CDR3 spans 15 amino acids. The germline gives CDR1 SGHVS, CDR2 FQNEAQ. Trimming removed 5 bases from V and 6 bases from J, with 16 bases in between. CDR3 DNA: TGTGCCAGCAGCGAGGTGGGGGGGGCTTATGAAAAACTGTTTTTT. Translated: CASSEVGGAYEKLFF.

This clonotype was seen many times. This rearrangement joins TRBV24-1 to TRBJ2-3; perhaps TRBD2 as D (5 bases). The CDR3 is made up of 16 amino acids. The V and J ends lost 4 bases and 3 bases respectively, with 16 bases between them. The germline CDR1 and CDR2 sequences are KGHDR and SFDVKD. The CDR3 bases are TGTGCCACCAGTGACCCTACCGGGGTTCAAACAGATACGCAGTATTTT. Protein: CATSDPTGVQTDTQYF.

A note on this clonotype: A single base separates this from a much larger clone, so it may be a read error. The CDR3: CASSSMGQGNEQFF. The CDR3 DNA is TGTGCCAGCAGTTCTATGGGACAGGGAAATGAGCAGTTCTTC. J is TRBJ2-1 and V is TRBV6-2 or TRBV6-3; 9 bases align to TRBD1. The CDR3 is 14 residues long. Germline V gene sequence: CDR1 MNHEY, CDR2 SVGEGT. V dropped 4 bases and J dropped 7; count of bases not matched to a gene: 5.

V usage is TRBV3-1 and J usage is TRBJ1-1; weak D call: TRBD1 (5 bases). The germline V and J ends were trimmed by 8 bases and 3 bases, with 16 bases remaining between them. This CDR3 contains 14 residues. Per germline, CDR1 LGHDT and CDR2 YNNKEL (reference sequence). CDR3 DNA: TGTGCCAGCGGCAGACCGGGGCTAGACACTGAAGCTTTCTTT. Protein sequence: CASGRPGLDTEAFF. Full variable domain (rest looked up from reference TRBV3-1 and TRBJ1-1): DTAVSQTPKYLVTQMGNDKSIKCEQNLGHDTMYWYKQDSKKFLKIMFSYNNKELIINETVPNRFSPKSPDKAHLNLHINSLELGDSAVYFCASGRPGLDTEAFFGQGTRLTVV.

The V gene is TRBV6-5, the J gene TRBJ2-7, with 8 positions matching TRBD1. The germline gives CDR1 MNHEY, CDR2 SVGAGI. The CDR3 covers 16 residues. With V trimmed by 6 bases and J by 7 bases, 17 bases remained unmatched. This chain's CDR3 is CASRSGTGGGIREQYF. The CDR3 DNA reads TGTGCCAGCAGATCGGGTACAGGGGGTGGGATCCGGGAGCAGTACTTC.

The sample holds many counts of this clonotype. J is TRBJ1-2 and V is TRBV7-2; a weak D match, TRBD1 (5 bases). Per germline, CDR1 SGHTA and CDR2 FQGNSA. The length of the CDR3 is 13 residues. Trimming cost V 1 base and J 8 bases, with 11 bases left between them. CDR3 sequence reads: CASSLGQSQGYTF. For the CDR3, the DNA is TGTGCCAGCAGCTTAGGACAGTCGCAGGGCTACACCTTC. Together with reference TRBV7-2 and TRBJ1-2, the CDR3 gives the full variable domain: GAGVSQSPSNKVTEKGKDVELRCDPISGHTALYWYRQSLGQGLEFLIYFQGNSAPDKSGLPSDRFSAERTGGSVSTLTIQRTQQEDSAVYLCASSLGQSQGYTFGSGTRLTVV.

This clonotype was counted at least ten times. The V call is TRBV20-1, the J call TRBJ2-6, with no clear D. Germline V gene sequence: CDR1 DFQATT, CDR2 SNEGSKA (reference sequence). This CDR3 spans 11 amino acids. The V end was cut by 6 bases, the J end by 4 bases, with 4 bases between. This chain's CDR3 is CSAQGANVLTF. CDR3 nucleotides: TGCAGTGCACAGGGGGCCAACGTCCTGACTTTC.

This clonotype was seen a few times. This chain connects TRBV27 to TRBJ1-5; TRBD1 matches at 8 bases. Germline values: CDR1 MNHEY, CDR2 SMNVEV (reference sequence). This CDR3 is 15 amino acids long. After removal of 5 bases from V and 10 bases from J, the junction contained 13 bases not matched to a gene. CDR3 coding DNA: TGTGCCAGCAGTCCCTACGGACAGGGAGTATCTCCCCAGCATTTT. The encoded protein is CASSPYGQGVSPQHF.

The chain uses TRBV15 and TRBJ2-7; possibly TRBD1 for D (5 bases). V lost 3 bases and J 5 bases, leaving 20 bases between the germline ends. The CDR3 has 16 residues. CDR1 and CDR2 from the germline V gene are LNHNV and YYDKDF (reference sequence). The CDR3 loop is CATSRTPGREIDEQYF. The CDR3 DNA follows: TGTGCCACCAGCAGGACTCCGGGCAGGGAAATTGACGAGCAGTACTTC.

This clonotype was seen more than once but under ten times. The chain combines TRBV19 with TRBJ2-4; 7 bases map to TRBD1. The CDR3 runs to 15 residues. The germline V gene encodes CDR1 LNHDA and CDR2 SQIVND (reference sequence). V trimming: 4 bases; J trimming: 3 bases; junction bases outside the gene matches: 6. For the CDR3, the DNA is TGTGCCAGTAGTAGGGGACAGACCCTCAAAAACATTCAGTACTTC. Translating gives CASSRGQTLKNIQYF.

The V call is TRBV30, the J call TRBJ2-1; a weak D match, TRBD1 (6 bases). V lost 4 bases and J 8 bases, leaving 15 bases between the germline ends. From germline, CDR1 is GTSNPN and CDR2 SVGIG (reference sequence). CDR3 size: 13 residues. The CDR3 nucleotides are TGTGCCTGGATGAATACAGGGTTTTATGAGCAGTTCTTC. This encodes CAWMNTGFYEQFF.

On this clonotype itself: Mismatch with germline at one junction end may stem from a read error. J is TRBJ1-2 and V is TRBV30; D perhaps matches TRBD1 (6 bases). The germline CDR1 and CDR2 sequences are GTSNPN and SVGIG (reference sequence). This CDR3 spans 13 amino acids. CDR3 coding DNA: TGTGTCTGGAGTGTAGGGGACATAGGAGGCTACACCTTC. Translated: CVWSVGDIGGYTF.

The chain employs TRBV7-3 and TRBJ1-6; D not certain. Between the trimmed V and J ends, which lost 5 bases and 7 bases, there was a span of 6 bases. This CDR3 is built from 12 residues. Germline CDR1 SGHTA, CDR2 FQGTGA. CDR3 in DNA: TGTGCCAGCAGCGGGTTAAATTCACCCCTCCACTTT. Protein sequence: CASSGLNSPLHF.

The chain links TRBV10-3 to TRBJ1-5; D perhaps matches TRBD1 (6 bases). Germline CDR1 is ENHRY and CDR2 is SYGVKD. The CDR3 sequence is 17 residues long. V dropped 1 base and J dropped 5 bases, with 18 bases sitting between them. CDR3 region: CAISELVQGWPYQPQHF. DNA for the CDR3: TGTGCCATCAGTGAGTTAGTACAGGGCTGGCCCTATCAGCCCCAGCATTTT.

This clonotype was recorded at least ten times. V gene TRBV7-2 combines with J gene TRBJ2-2; tentatively, D is TRBD1 or TRBD2 (5 bases each). The V gene lost 2 bases and the J gene lost 0 bases, with 7 bases spanning the gap. The CDR3 runs 15 residues. Germline V gives CDR1 SGHTA, CDR2 FQGNSA. CDR3 region: CASSLQGPNTGELFF. As DNA, the CDR3 is TGTGCCAGCAGCTTACAGGGACCGAACACCGGGGAGCTGTTTTTT.